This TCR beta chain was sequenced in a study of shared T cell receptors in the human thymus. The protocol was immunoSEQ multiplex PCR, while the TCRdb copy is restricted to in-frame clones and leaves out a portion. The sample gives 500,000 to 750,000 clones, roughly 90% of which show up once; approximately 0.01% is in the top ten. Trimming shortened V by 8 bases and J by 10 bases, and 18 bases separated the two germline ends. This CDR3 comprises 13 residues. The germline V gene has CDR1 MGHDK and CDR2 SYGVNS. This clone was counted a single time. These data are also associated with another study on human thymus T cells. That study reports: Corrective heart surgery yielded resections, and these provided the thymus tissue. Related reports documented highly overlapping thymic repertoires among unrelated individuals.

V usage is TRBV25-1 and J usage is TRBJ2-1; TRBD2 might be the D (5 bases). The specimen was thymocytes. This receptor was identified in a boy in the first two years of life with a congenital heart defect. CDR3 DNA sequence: TGTGCCAGCGAGGGCCCTAGCATTGACGAGCAGTTCTTC. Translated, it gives CASEGPSIDEQFF.